This T cell receptor beta chain was sequenced for a study of shared clonotypes between healthy human individuals. As for the study in general: Used for every donor were three CD4 naive, three CD4 memory, two CD8 naive and one CD8 memory plate.

Original processing notes: Because ImmunoSEQ provided only junction sequences with no quality scores, the filtering differed. The table came from immunoSEQ multiplex PCR; TCRdb's copy has only in-frame clones and leaves some out. D and trimming come from the DNA, and the V and J calls and clone size come from that table. The table includes millions of clones, more than 85% detected once. Germline V gene data show CDR1 as MNHEY and CDR2 as SVGAGI. The CDR3 sequence is 15 residues long. Trimming stripped 2 bases from V and 3 bases from J, with 10 bases between. This clonotype was obtained from a man aged 18 to 30 in good health. Some clones in this sample may be carry-over from other donors' samples. The sample taken for sequencing was naive CD4+ T cells from PBMCs. Subset of the sample: CD45RA+ positively selected. This chain connects TRBV6-5 to TRBJ1-4, with D perhaps TRBD1 (5 bases). This CDR3 is CASSYRGFANEKLFF. CDR3 in DNA: TGTGCCAGCAGTTACCGGGGGTTTGCTAATGAAAAACTGTTTTTT.